This entry lists 10 T cell receptor beta chains sequenced from one sample in a study of monozygotic twins with cystic fibrosis (dated by TCRdb to the early 2020s). The method was the immunoSEQ multiplex PCR assay. Drawn from immuneACCESS, this table holds only the in-frame rearrangements with V and J called that TCRdb kept. Clones are partly lost; checked studies trace under half to an unresolved V gene and leave the rest unexplained. Within this sample are about 23,000 clones, with approximately 97% of them counted one time only. Clones ranked in the top ten supply over 0.12% of the sample. The sample consisted of blood. Receptors were obtained from a girl aged 5-17 years with cystic fibrosis.

This chain uses TRBV4-1 with TRBJ2-2; 7 bases align to TRBD2. The length of the CDR3 is 16 residues. Trimming removed 1 base from V and 4 bases from J; junction bases left unmatched: 6. Germline lookup yields CDR1 MGHRA and CDR2 YSYEKL. The CDR3 DNA reads TGCGCCAGCAGCCAAGGGAGACTAGCCAGCACCGGGGAGCTGTTTTTT. Its protein is CASSQGRLASTGELFF.

V is TRBV5-6 and J is TRBJ2-3; D is possibly TRBD2 (6 bases). The CDR3 spans 15 residues. The germline V gene has CDR1 SGHDT and CDR2 YYEEEE. V was cut by 6 bases and J by 1 base, with 15 bases left in between. The CDR3 here is CASTSGGVGTDTQYF. The CDR3 coding sequence is TGTGCCAGCACCAGCGGAGGGGTAGGCACAGATACGCAGTATTTT.

The V call is TRBV29-1, the J call TRBJ1-2, with unresolved D. The CDR3 sequence is 12 residues long. V gave up 7 bases and J gave up 4 bases, with 13 bases separating them. The V gene's germline CDR1 is SQVTM and CDR2 ANQGSEA. Here the CDR3 reads CSGTEGSYGYTF. Written as DNA, the CDR3 is TGCAGCGGGACTGAAGGCAGCTATGGCTACACCTTC.

The V gene is TRBV23-1, the J gene TRBJ2-1; 9 bases are shared with TRBD2. TRBV23-1 is noted as an ORF with a role that remains uncertain. The CDR3 totals 16 residues. With V trimmed by 0 bases and J by 7 bases, 7 bases remained unmatched. The CDR3 loop is CASSQSRLAGFNEQFF. CDR3 DNA sequence: TGCGCCAGCAGTCAATCCCGGCTAGCGGGATTTAATGAGCAGTTCTTC.

This clone came up once. This chain's CDR3 is CGLRGGRNEQFF. The CDR3 DNA sequence: TGTGGGCTACGGGGGGGGCGGAATGAGCAGTTCTTC. This chain joins TRBV2 and TRBJ2-1, with TRBD2 matching 8 bases. The CDR3 is 12 amino acids. From germline, CDR1 is SNHLY and CDR2 FYNNEI.

V is TRBV7-8 and J is TRBJ2-1, with 12 bases matching TRBD2. Germline CDR1 and CDR2: SGHVS and FQNEAQ. The CDR3 has 19 amino acids. The ends lost 3 bases at V and 9 bases at J; junction bases unmatched: 18. The CDR3 DNA reads as TGTGCCAGCAGCTTCTGGGGCCGGACTAGCGGGAAAAGTTGGGGTGAGCAGTTCTTC. Translating it yields CASSFWGRTSGKSWGEQFF.

The chain recombines TRBV10-3 with TRBJ1-2; D remains ambiguous. This CDR3 is built from 14 residues. V was shortened by 7 bases and J by 4 bases, with 16 bases between the two germline ends. CDR1 and CDR2 (germline): ENHRY, SYGVKD. The CDR3 region is CAINLEGRGYGYTF. CDR3 nucleotide sequence: TGTGCCATCAACTTAGAAGGGAGAGGCTATGGCTACACCTTC.

This chain uses TRBV5-1 with TRBJ1-2, with 7 bases fitting TRBD1. The length of the CDR3 is 14 residues. The germline CDR1 and CDR2 sequences are SGHRS and YFSETQ. With 2 bases clipped from V and 5 bases from J, the junction kept 6 bases outside the gene matches. CDR3 nucleotide sequence: TGCGCCAGCAGCTTCGCGACAGGGTGGTATGGCTACACCTTC. Translating gives CASSFATGWYGYTF.

The sample holds one count of this clone. The rearrangement joins TRBV2 to TRBJ2-4, with 7 bases lining up with TRBD1. Germline V gives CDR1 SNHLY, CDR2 FYNNEI. The junction had 0 bases not matched to a gene; V was cut back by 3 bases and J by 1 base. The CDR3 extends over 14 amino acids. The DNA of the CDR3 is TGTGCCAGCAGTGAGGGACAGGCCAAAAACATTCAGTACTTC. As protein: CASSEGQAKNIQYF.

This rearrangement joins TRBV5-4 to TRBJ2-1; TRBD2 aligns across 7 bases. In germline, CDR1 is SGHNT, CDR2 YYREEE (reference sequence). CDR3 length: 14 residues. With 4 bases clipped from V and 6 bases from J, the junction kept 7 bases outside the gene matches. The CDR3 nucleotides are TGTGCCAGCAGCGCCAGCGGGATAGTCAATGAGCAGTTCTTC. Its protein is CASSASGIVNEQFF.